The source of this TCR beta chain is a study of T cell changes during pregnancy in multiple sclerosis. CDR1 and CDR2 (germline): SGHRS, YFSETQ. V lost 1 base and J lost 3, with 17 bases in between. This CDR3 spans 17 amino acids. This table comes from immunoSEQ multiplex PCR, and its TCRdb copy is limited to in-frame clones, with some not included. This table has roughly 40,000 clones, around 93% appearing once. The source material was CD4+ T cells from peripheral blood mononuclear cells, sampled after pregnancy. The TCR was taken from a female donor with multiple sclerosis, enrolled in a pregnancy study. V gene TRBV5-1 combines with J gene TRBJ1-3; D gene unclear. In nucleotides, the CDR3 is TGCGCCAGCAGCTTGCCTAACAGCCAGGCTTATGGAAACACCATATATTTT. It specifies CASSLPNSQAYGNTIYF.